Presented here are 30 T cell receptor beta chains from one specimen sequenced in a study of cytomegalovirus exposure and HLA in healthy donors. Amplification used 60 Vbeta primers and 13 Jbeta primers. Produced via immunoSEQ multiplex PCR; TCRdb's table is partial and in-frame only. The sample holds just over 80,000 clones, around 78% seen once. Sequencing used PBMCs. The receptors here all came from a man aged 18 to 29 in good health and CMV-seropositive.

The rearrangement joins TRBV6-1 to TRBJ1-1; D is unclear. This CDR3 is 15 amino acids long. The V gene's germline CDR1 is MNHNS and CDR2 SASEGT. With 3 bases removed from V and 1 base from J, the gap between germline ends came to 12 bases. The CDR3 DNA reads as TGTGCCAGCAGTGAGTGGATTGGAGCGAACACTGAAGCTTTCTTT. This gives the protein CASSEWIGANTEAFF.

The CDR3 reads CASTTGLQVRSTDTQYF. The CDR3 bases are TGCGCCAGCACCACGGGACTCCAAGTTAGATCCACAGATACGCAGTATTTT. The V and J genes are TRBV5-1 and TRBJ2-3, with a possible D match to TRBD2 (6 bases). The CDR3 runs 17 residues. Germline V gene data show CDR1 as SGHRS and CDR2 as YFSETQ. With 6 bases removed from V and 2 bases from J, the gap between germline ends came to 22 bases.

The chain links TRBV7-9 to TRBJ2-7, with D perhaps matching TRBD1 (6 bases). Germline V gives CDR1 SEHNR, CDR2 FQNEAQ (reference sequence). The V and J ends lost 5 bases and 0 bases respectively, with 11 bases between them. The CDR3 extends over 14 amino acids. The CDR3 DNA reads as TGTGCCAGCAGCCCACAACAGGGCTCCTACGAGCAGTACTTC. It translates to CASSPQQGSYEQYF.

V usage is TRBV6-1 and J usage is TRBJ1-5, with 10 bases lining up with TRBD1. Looked up from germline, CDR1 is MNHNS and CDR2 is SASEGT. This CDR3 spans 13 amino acids. V shed 4 bases, J shed 6 bases, and the junction held 0 bases outside the gene matches. CDR3 amino acids: CASSGTGGQPQHF. Here the CDR3 DNA reads TGTGCCAGCAGTGGGACAGGGGGTCAGCCCCAGCATTTT.

This clone was seen a single time. The chain combines TRBV7-9 with TRBJ1-2; 7 bases match TRBD1. Germline V gives CDR1 SEHNR, CDR2 FQNEAQ (reference sequence). Trimming at V came to 5 bases and at J to 5 bases, leaving 11 bases not matched to a gene. CDR3 length: 15 residues. For the CDR3, the DNA is TGTGCCAGCAGCCAGGGGGGACAACCACTTTATGGCTACACCTTC. Translated, it gives CASSQGGQPLYGYTF.

The chain is built from TRBV5-1 and TRBJ1-2; 7 bases fit TRBD1. With V trimmed by 0 bases and J by 4 bases, 6 bases remained unmatched. The CDR3 extends over 15 amino acids. Germline V gene sequence: CDR1 SGHRS, CDR2 YFSETQ. The CDR3 is CASSLGVTGRYGYTF. CDR3 bases: TGCGCCAGCAGCTTGGGGGTGACAGGGCGCTATGGCTACACCTTC. The variable domain in full, with the rest retrieved from reference TRBV5-1 and TRBJ1-2, is KAGVTQTPRYLIKTRGQQVTLSCSPISGHRSVSWYQQTPGQGLQFLFEYFSETQRNKGNFPGRFSGRQFSNSRSEMNVSTLELGDSALYLCASSLGVTGRYGYTFGSGTRLTVV.

The chain combines TRBV6-4 with TRBJ2-7; tentatively, D is TRBD2 (6 bases). Germline lookup yields CDR1 MRHNA and CDR2 SNTAGT. Trimming took off 8 bases at V and 3 bases at J, with 20 bases between the two ends. CDR3 length: 15 residues. CDR3 bases: TGTGCCAGCTCTGTGGCGGCCGGGGGTTACTACGAGCAGTACTTC. Its protein is CASSVAAGGYYEQYF.

The V call is TRBV5-1, the J call TRBJ2-6, with 12 bases that match TRBD1. This CDR3 comprises 16 residues. In germline, CDR1 is SGHRS, CDR2 YFSETQ. V was pared by 3 bases and J by 2 bases, with 0 bases of the junction left unmatched. The DNA for the CDR3 is TGCGCCAGCAGCTGGGACAGGGGGCCTGGGGCCAACGTCCTGACTTTC. It codes for CASSWDRGPGANVLTF.

V is TRBV14 and J is TRBJ1-1; tentative D call: TRBD1 (6 bases). In germline, CDR1 is SGHDN, CDR2 FVKESK. This CDR3 has 13 amino acids. V dropped 1 base and J dropped 3 bases, with 6 bases sitting between them. The CDR3 protein is CASSQAGDTEAFF. The CDR3 coding sequence is TGTGCCAGCAGCCAAGCAGGGGACACTGAAGCTTTCTTT.

This clone was detected once. The rearrangement links TRBV28 to TRBJ2-7, with D possibly TRBD1 on 5 matching bases. The length of the CDR3 is 15 residues. Germline V gene sequence: CDR1 MDHEN, CDR2 SYDVKM. The germline V and J ends were trimmed by 6 bases and 2 bases, with 17 bases remaining between them. The CDR3 region is CASSPGSGYTYEQYF. The CDR3 DNA follows: TGTGCCAGCAGCCCCGGTTCAGGGTACACCTACGAGCAGTACTTC.

This clone was recorded a few times. The rearrangement links TRBV28 to TRBJ1-2; 7 nucleotides agree with TRBD1. Germline loops: CDR1 MDHEN, CDR2 SYDVKM. This CDR3 is built from 16 residues. The ends lost 3 bases at V and 4 bases at J; junction bases unmatched: 11. CDR3 nucleotides: TGTGCCAGCAGTTTGGGGTCCAACAGGGGTCTCTATGGCTACACCTTC. It translates to CASSLGSNRGLYGYTF.

The gene calls are TRBV29-1 and TRBJ2-7; 14 nucleotides line up with TRBD2. CDR3 length: 15 residues. Germline-derived CDR1 and CDR2 are SQVTM and ANQGSEA. J lost 4 bases, V lost 6 bases, and 8 bases had no gene match. DNA for the CDR3: TGCAGCGTAGGGGGGACTAGCGGGAGTAGGTACGAGCAGTACTTC. It encodes CSVGGTSGSRYEQYF.

The chain combines TRBV28 with TRBJ1-4; D is perhaps TRBD1 (6 bases). This CDR3 contains 14 residues. Germline values: CDR1 MDHEN, CDR2 SYDVKM. Trimming removed 4 bases from V and 11 bases from J, with 17 bases in between. As DNA, the CDR3 is TGTGCCAGCAGTTCGGGGGGGCGGACGGGGAAACTGTTTTTT. Translating it yields CASSSGGRTGKLFF.

The chain has TRBV5-6 and TRBJ2-4, with a tentative D call TRBD1 (6 bases). Trimming shortened V by 2 bases and J by 8 bases, and 11 bases separated the two germline ends. The CDR3 is made up of 13 amino acids. The V gene's germline CDR1 is SGHDT and CDR2 YYEEEE. The CDR3 sequence: CASSLQGRDIQYF. CDR3 nucleotides: TGTGCCAGCAGCTTACAGGGAAGGGACATTCAGTACTTC.

The rearrangement joins TRBV9 to TRBJ1-1; D is undetermined. V was cut by 0 bases and J by 2 bases, with 11 bases left in between. CDR1 SGDLS and CDR2 YYNGEE come from the germline V gene. The CDR3 runs 15 residues. The CDR3 here is CASSVDVGLNTEAFF. The CDR3 nucleotides are TGTGCCAGCAGCGTAGACGTCGGACTAAACACTGAAGCTTTCTTT.

This clone was seen a handful of times. This sequence joins TRBV10-1 and TRBJ1-4, with D possibly TRBD1 on 6 matching bases. Germline V lookup: CDR1 WNHNN, CDR2 SYGVQD (reference sequence). The CDR3 sequence is 14 residues long. The ends were cut back, 11 bases at V and 10 bases at J, with 23 bases in the middle. Here the CDR3 DNA reads TGCGCCTGCTGGGACGGGGGGCCGGAGGGAAAACTGTTTTTT. This translates into CACWDGGPEGKLFF.

This clone was detected only once. The V gene is TRBV4-1, the J gene TRBJ2-7; possible D gene TRBD1, 6 bases. The length of the CDR3 is 18 residues. V lost 0 bases and J 1 base, leaving 19 bases between the germline ends. The germline CDR1 and CDR2 sequences are MGHRA and YSYEKL. Here the CDR3 DNA reads TGCGCCAGCAGCCAAGAGGCAGGGGCCCTCTCCTTGTCCTACGAGCAGTACTTC. Its protein is CASSQEAGALSLSYEQYF.

The chain recombines TRBV28 with TRBJ1-2; no firm D call. V lost 4 bases and J lost 3, with 6 bases in between. The CDR3 length is 12 residues. CDR1 and CDR2 from the germline V gene are MDHEN and SYDVKM. The CDR3 here is CASSSRDYGYTF. CDR3 DNA sequence: TGTGCCAGCAGTTCCCGGGACTATGGCTACACCTTC.

This chain connects TRBV14 to TRBJ2-5; D is undetermined. The CDR3 consists of 14 residues. Trimming cost V 4 bases and J 2 bases, with 11 bases left between them. CDR1 and CDR2 from the germline V gene are SGHDN and FVKESK. CDR3 in amino acids: CASSRSPDQETQYF. CDR3 coding DNA: TGTGCCAGCAGCCGATCTCCAGATCAAGAGACCCAGTACTTC.

This rearrangement joins TRBV27 to TRBJ1-1, with D unresolved. The V gene's germline CDR1 is MNHEY and CDR2 SMNVEV (reference sequence). This CDR3 has 14 amino acids. The V end lost 3 bases, the J end lost 0 bases, and 8 bases lay between the germline ends. The DNA for the CDR3 is TGTGCCAGCAGTTTTAACGGGATGAACACTGAAGCTTTCTTT. This sequence encodes CASSFNGMNTEAFF.

There are a few counts of this clone. The V gene is TRBV7-6, the J gene TRBJ2-1; D might be TRBD1 (6 bases). This CDR3 has 13 residues. Germline lookup yields CDR1 SGHVS and CDR2 FNYEAQ. V shed 5 bases and J shed 8 bases, with 13 bases lying between them. CDR3 in amino acids: CASSRLQGDEQFF. Written as DNA, the CDR3 is TGTGCCAGCAGCCGATTACAGGGCGATGAGCAGTTCTTC.

This clone was seen only a few times. The rearrangement links TRBV7-9 to TRBJ2-7; 8 nucleotides align to TRBD1. Germline V CDR1 and CDR2: SEHNR, FQNEAQ (reference sequence). The CDR3 covers 13 residues. V was clipped by 3 bases and J by 5 bases; unmatched bases: 3. CDR3 sequence reads: CASSLDRADEQYF. The DNA for the CDR3 is TGTGCCAGCAGCTTGGACAGGGCCGACGAGCAGTACTTC.

As DNA, the CDR3 is TGTGCCACCAGGAAACGACAGGAAAACGAGCAGTACTTC. Residues: CATRKRQENEQYF. The rearrangement joins TRBV2 to TRBJ2-7; D is possibly TRBD1 (6 bases). Trimming pared 10 bases from V and 5 bases from J, leaving 18 bases between. The germline V gene encodes CDR1 SNHLY and CDR2 FYNNEI. The CDR3 has 13 amino acids.

The rearrangement joins TRBV11-3 to TRBJ2-5, with D tentatively TRBD2 (6 bases). Germline values: CDR1 SGHNT, CDR2 YENEEA. This CDR3 comprises 14 residues. Trimming took off 3 bases at V and 4 bases at J, with 12 bases between the two ends. CDR3 bases: TGTGCCAGCAGCTTGATGGGTAGCGGAGAGACCCAGTACTTC. Its protein is CASSLMGSGETQYF.

The table lists this clone with a few counts. V usage is TRBV10-3 and J usage is TRBJ1-5; D gene unclear. V lost 3 bases and J 0 bases, leaving 15 bases between the germline ends. Germline V CDR1 and CDR2: ENHRY, SYGVKD. CDR3 length: 17 amino acids. CDR3 region: CAISDARNPYSNQPQHF. The CDR3 coding sequence is TGTGCCATCAGTGACGCCAGAAACCCATATAGCAATCAGCCCCAGCATTTT.

The chain recombines TRBV18 with TRBJ2-2; D is unresolved. The germline V gene encodes CDR1 KGHSH and CDR2 LQKENI. This CDR3 has 14 amino acids. Between the trimmed V and J ends, which lost 2 bases and 2 bases, there was a span of 6 bases. The CDR3 is CASSPTANTGELFF. The CDR3 DNA follows: TGTGCCAGCTCACCAACAGCCAACACCGGGGAGCTGTTTTTT.

The chain is built from TRBV6-1 and TRBJ2-1; 9 bases are shared with TRBD2. This CDR3 has 16 residues. Germline V gene lookup returns CDR1 MNHNS and CDR2 SASEGT. V was clipped by 3 bases and J by 3 bases; unmatched bases: 6. CDR3 DNA: TGTGCCAGCAGTGACGGGGCTAGCGGGAACTACAATGAGCAGTTCTTC. As protein: CASSDGASGNYNEQFF.

This clone was seen only once. The chain employs TRBV5-4 and TRBJ2-3; D possibly corresponds to TRBD2 (6 bases). Germline CDR1 reads SGHNT; CDR2 reads YYREEE (reference sequence). The V end lost 0 bases, the J end lost 5 bases, and 10 bases lay between the germline ends. The CDR3 consists of 14 residues. As DNA, the CDR3 is TGTGCCAGCAGCTTGGCCCAAGCGGGAGATACGCAGTATTTT. This translates into CASSLAQAGDTQYF.

The rearrangement links TRBV9 to TRBJ2-1; the match to TRBD2 covers 8 bases. The CDR3 spans 15 residues. V shed 1 base, J shed 8 bases, and the junction held 8 bases outside the gene matches. CDR1 and CDR2 (germline): SGDLS, YYNGEE. The CDR3 loop is CASSVYSGRVDEQFF. For the CDR3, the DNA is TGTGCCAGCAGCGTATACAGCGGGAGAGTGGATGAGCAGTTCTTC.

This clone was recorded only once. The chain links TRBV4-1 to TRBJ2-2; TRBD2 is a possible D gene (6 bases). V was clipped by 4 bases and J by 7 bases, with 19 bases between them. The CDR3 covers 16 residues. CDR1 and CDR2 (germline): MGHRA, YSYEKL. In DNA, the CDR3 is TGCGCCAGCAGCCTGAATGAGATAGCGGAGGGCGGGGAGCTGTTTTTT. The encoded protein is CASSLNEIAEGGELFF.